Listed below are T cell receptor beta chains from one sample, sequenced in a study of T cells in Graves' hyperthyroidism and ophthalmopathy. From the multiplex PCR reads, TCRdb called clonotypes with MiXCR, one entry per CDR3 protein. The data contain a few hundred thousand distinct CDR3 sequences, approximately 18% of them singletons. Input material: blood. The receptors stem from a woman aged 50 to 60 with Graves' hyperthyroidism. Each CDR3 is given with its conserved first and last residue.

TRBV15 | CATSIGKGQESYNEQFF
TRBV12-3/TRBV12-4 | CASRPGQGRSEQYF
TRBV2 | CASSGGYHEQFF
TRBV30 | CAWSVTRELFF
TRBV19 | CASSDTLGNTEAFF
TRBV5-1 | CASSPAGSQRNEQFF
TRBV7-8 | CASSKAAETSGRTDTQYF
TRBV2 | CASSGQWAEAFF
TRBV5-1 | CASSALAGSYNEQFF
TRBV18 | CASSRMDRAATEAFF
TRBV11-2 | CASSLNILAGVDEQYF
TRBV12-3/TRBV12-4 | CASSLDGGRNTIYF
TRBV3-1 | CASSQAGQNYGYTF
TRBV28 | CASSRDRGAGNTIYF
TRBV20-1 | CSASPSTSGDIQYF
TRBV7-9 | CASSLASYQPQHF
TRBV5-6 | CASSSGNRGGQPQHF
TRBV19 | CASSIGLAEVTQYF
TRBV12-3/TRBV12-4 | CASSQTGPRTDTQYF
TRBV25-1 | CASSGLGTKVDEQFF
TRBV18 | CASSPRTGGEEQYF
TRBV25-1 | CASSELANRGEETQYF
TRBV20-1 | CSARSNFIRQIYNEQFF
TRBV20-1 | CSARPQGGESNEKLFF